This T cell receptor (beta chain) was captured by sequencing in a study of shared clonotypes between healthy human individuals (dated by TCRdb to 2018 to 2020). Context from the whole study: The cohort included three men and two women between 18 and 49 years of age. Different laboratories and diverse techniques were used to prepare libraries and sequence TCR repertoires, to increase sequencing depth and limit assay-specific biases. Between about 0.85 and 10 billion PBMCs per donor were obtained by leukapheresis. The study deeply sequenced blood TCR repertoires of about 5 healthy adults to estimate repertoire size and the extent of clonotype sharing between individuals. For each donor, CD4 naive and CD4 memory were each given three plates, CD8 naive was given two plates, and CD8 memory was given one plate. Points the paper makes about the study in general: When a handful of donors were compared, the shared fraction of clonotypes was about 5.5% for naive CD4, roughly 3.4% for naive CD8, more than 2% for memory CD4, and approximately 0.4% for memory CD8. Larger estimated clonotype richness was generally found for naive subsets than for memory subsets. Based on pairwise subsampling, the degree of clonotype sharing among donors was expected to be affected by sequencing depth. Compared with non-shared clonotypes, clonotypes shared by all four sorted-subset donors had higher generation probabilities. Because the study included a small number of donors, the genetic and exposure-history diversity represented was limited. Incomplete sequencing was indicated by rarefaction of sorted-subset datasets, despite the large sequencing depth. Only blood was sampled, and tissue TCR repertoires likely differ from those in blood.

Healthy HIV-negative adults with no recently reported acute infections or vaccinations were included as donors. Every donor was a Caucasian adult residing in Nashville, Tennessee, USA. CD4+ T cells were enriched through magnetic negative selection, after which naive cells were positively selected on CD45RA and the remaining negative fraction served as the memory subset. Blood was obtained by leukapheresis, after which PBMCs were separated by Ficoll-Histopaque density gradient centrifugation and cryopreserved in liquid nitrogen vapor phase. Purity and quantity of every magnetically sorted T cell population were checked by analytical flow cytometry. Each sorted fraction had its genomic DNA isolated and then quantified by UV absorbance on a Nanodrop 2000c. V loses 1 base, J loses 6 bases, and the germline ends lie 7 bases apart. The CDR3 spans 13 residues, from the cysteine through the phenylalanine. Kept here is only the CDR3 DNA, which spans 39 bases and is read in frame from base 1. Based on the germline V gene, the CDR1 and CDR2 sequences are SGHTA and FQGNSA.

Using the deep immunoSEQ assay, TCR CDR3 regions were amplified from genomic DNA by multiplex PCR. Extracted genomic DNA from each cell subset was spread evenly across all wells of several immunoSEQ 96-well plates, with each plate serving as a replicate. For sorted subsets, each replicate PCR was loaded with 200 to 250 ng genomic DNA, equivalent to 30,000 or so T cell genomes. The purified libraries were quantified using a Qubit 3.0 fluorometer, sized with a Bioanalyzer 2100, and then quantified again using the KAPA Library Quantification kit. Every immunoSEQ 96-well plate was sequenced on a dedicated single-read 150-cycle Illumina NextSeq 550 flow cell. The original methods were these. Because the immunoSEQ output held only junctional sequences and lacked quality scores, the filtering could not match the filtering applied to full-length reads. To assign V/J genes and CDR3, sequences were annotated against IMGT germline references using PyIR, a Python wrapper for IgBLAST v1.9. Reads were filtered out if the reads had weak V/J assignments (E-value above 1e-6), no CDR3, stop codons, out-of-frame junctions, or ambiguous translated residues. A V3J clonotype was defined by an identical inferred V gene, J gene, and CDR3 amino acid sequence. Percentage overlap between repertoires was computed as shared unique clonotypes divided by the size of the smaller repertoire. Three approaches were used to assess repertoire richness: RTK rarefaction, the Chao1 estimator, and Recon v2.1 estimates of unobserved clonotypes. OLGA was used to compute generation probabilities for all TCRbeta clonotypes that the gDNA method yielded from a few donors. Not all clones reach the TCRdb copy of this immuneACCESS table, which keeps in-frame sequences only. Checked studies attribute under half of the gap to unresolved V genes and leave the rest unexplained. The V and J calls and the clone size are those of that table, but D and trimming were determined from the DNA. Across this sample there are 2 million to 2.5 million clones, with approximately 96% seen only once. The ten largest clones represent roughly 0.13% of the sample.

On this clone itself: The specificity of this receptor is unknown. The sample holds no much larger clone one base away, and base qualities are not on file. Within the sample, other DNA sequences also encode this same CDR3.

This clonotype originated in a man younger than 35 in good health. The sample was naive CD4+ T cells sorted from blood. The cell subset or site label of this sample denotes: CD45RA+ positively selected. Here the chain combines TRBV7-2 and TRBJ1-5; the D gene identity is not certain. The DNA sequence follows: TGTGCCAGCAGCTTAGTGGGAGGTCAGCCCCAGCATTTT. This is translated as CASSLVGGQPQHF.